These 20 T cell receptor beta chains were sequenced from one sample in a study of T-cell memory formation after mild COVID-19. TCRdb re-derived calls from the 5' RACE reads in MiXCR, one entry per CDR3 protein. The profile covers under 650,000 distinct CDR3 sequences, with more than 15% appearing a single time and around 11% taken by the ten largest. What was sequenced was PBMCs or a T cell subset sorted from them (not recorded which). The source is an adult woman who had mild COVID-19 (a few samples of this study predate the infection). Cell type and time point are not known.

This clonotype was detected a few times. This chain uses TRBV12-3 or TRBV12-4 with TRBJ2-1, with TRBD1 matching 7 bases. V was clipped by 6 bases and J by 1 base; unmatched bases: 9. There are 16 residues in the CDR3. CDR3 sequence: CASSPKRQGSYNEQFF. CDR3 bases: TGTGCCAGCAGCCCGAAAAGACAGGGATCCTACAATGAGCAGTTCTTC.

This clonotype was recorded at least ten times. The chain carries TRBV4-2 and TRBJ1-3; D gene uncertain. The germline V and J ends were trimmed by 0 bases and 0 bases, with 9 bases remaining between them. In germline, CDR1 is LGHNA, CDR2 YNFKEQ. The length of the CDR3 is 16 residues. The CDR3: CASSQESTDSGNTIYF. Here the CDR3 DNA reads TGTGCCAGCAGCCAAGAATCGACGGACTCTGGAAACACCATATATTTT.

The CDR3 DNA reads as TGTGCCAGCAGCGGATCTAGCGGAAGAGTGCAGTACTTC. Translation: CASSGSSGRVQYF. The chain has TRBV9 and TRBJ2-7; TRBD2 matches at 7 bases. CDR1 and CDR2 from the germline V gene are SGDLS and YYNGEE. This CDR3 contains 13 residues. V shed 3 bases and J 9 bases; nucleotides not matched to a gene: 9.

This clonotype has more than one count but fewer than ten. The J gene is TRBJ2-1, the V gene TRBV11-2; 7 bases map to TRBD2. CDR3 length: 17 amino acids. Per the germline V gene, CDR1 is SGHAT and CDR2 is FQNNGV. Germline trimming cut 0 bases from V and 9 bases from J; bases unmatched to any gene: 14. CDR3 nucleotide sequence: TGTGCCAGCAGCTTAGACGCTAGCGGAAGCCTCTGGGGTGAGCAGTTCTTC. Residues: CASSLDASGSLWGEQFF.

This rearrangement joins TRBV20-1 to TRBJ2-3; the match to TRBD1 covers 7 bases. The junction had 13 bases not matched to a gene; V was cut back by 6 bases and J by 1 base. CDR3 size: 16 residues. CDR1 and CDR2 (germline): DFQATT, SNEGSKA (reference sequence). CDR3 residues: CSANTLITGGTDTQYF. The CDR3 DNA reads TGCAGTGCCAACACCCTGATTACAGGGGGCACAGATACGCAGTATTTT.

This chain uses TRBV7-6 with TRBJ2-2, with D perhaps TRBD1 (6 bases). The CDR3 length is 16 residues. Between the trimmed V and J ends, which lost 1 base and 6 bases, there was a span of 15 bases. Per the germline V gene, CDR1 is SGHVS and CDR2 is FNYEAQ. The CDR3 region has the DNA TGTGCCAGCAGCTTAGATAAAAGGGACATCTCCGGGGAGCTGTTTTTT. Translated, it gives CASSLDKRDISGELFF.

This chain uses TRBV7-2 with TRBJ2-5; a weak D match, TRBD1 (5 bases). Germline V gene sequence: CDR1 SGHTA, CDR2 FQGNSA. The CDR3 covers 16 residues. Trimming shortened V by 4 bases and J by 5 bases, and 20 bases separated the two germline ends. Here the CDR3 DNA reads TGTGCCAGCAGCTCGATGTACAGGCCCTACGGGGAGACCCAGTACTTC. This codes for CASSSMYRPYGETQYF.

V is TRBV7-2 and J is TRBJ1-6; D call uncertain. Trimming removed 2 bases from V and 9 bases from J, with 17 bases in between. CDR1 and CDR2 from the germline V gene are SGHTA and FQGNSA. The CDR3 runs to 16 residues. CDR3 region: CASSLSPTRGRSPLHF. DNA of the CDR3: TGTGCCAGCAGCTTATCCCCGACCAGAGGCCGTTCACCCCTCCACTTT. The complete variable domain, with remaining parts taken from reference TRBV7-2 and TRBJ1-6, reads GAGVSQSPSNKVTEKGKDVELRCDPISGHTALYWYRQSLGQGLEFLIYFQGNSAPDKSGLPSDRFSAERTGGSVSTLTIQRTQQEDSAVYLCASSLSPTRGRSPLHFGNGTRLTVT.

This clonotype was seen a few times. The chain carries TRBV12-3 or TRBV12-4 and TRBJ2-5; 8 bases fit TRBD2. The CDR3 is 14 residues long. Losses at the gene ends were 5 bases for V and 2 bases for J; bases not matched to a gene: 4. CDR3 protein: CASSPLAAQETQYF. CDR3 DNA: TGTGCCAGCAGTCCACTAGCGGCGCAAGAGACCCAGTACTTC.

The gene calls are TRBV29-1 and TRBJ2-7; D might be TRBD1 or TRBD2, each matching 5 bases. The V end lost 1 base, the J end lost 6 bases, and 16 bases lay between the germline ends. Germline CDR1 and CDR2: SQVTM and ANQGSEA. This CDR3 contains 14 residues. The CDR3 sequence: CSVEVMGVSLEQYF. In DNA, the CDR3 is TGCAGCGTTGAAGTCATGGGGGTATCCCTCGAGCAGTACTTC.

This clonotype has just a few counts. The chain links TRBV12-3 or TRBV12-4 to TRBJ1-2, with TRBD1 identical over 10 bases. V dropped 1 base and J dropped 5; count of bases not matched to a gene: 4. This CDR3 region has 15 residues. The CDR3 here is CASSLVGQGVYGYTF. The CDR3 coding sequence is TGTGCCAGCAGTTTAGTAGGACAGGGGGTTTATGGCTACACCTTC.

This clonotype turned up a few times. This sequence joins TRBV11-3 and TRBJ2-2, with D uncertain. V shed 2 bases and J shed 3 bases, with 4 bases lying between them. Germline V gives CDR1 SGHNT, CDR2 YENEEA. The CDR3 runs to 13 residues. DNA of the CDR3: TGTGCCAGCAGCTTAATGGACACCGGGGAGCTGTTTTTT. This gives the protein CASSLMDTGELFF.

This chain connects TRBV11-2 to TRBJ2-5, with TRBD2 as a possible D gene (6 bases). The CDR3 is 15 residues long. Germline CDR1 SGHAT, CDR2 FQNNGV. V was pared by 3 bases and J by 6 bases, with 17 bases between. CDR3 sequence reads: CASSFSSSGVKTQYF. The CDR3 bases are TGTGCCAGCAGCTTTTCTAGCTCGGGGGTCAAGACCCAGTACTTC.

This clonotype was recorded a few times. The chain uses TRBV11-3 and TRBJ2-5; 8 nucleotides line up with TRBD2. Losses at the gene ends were 1 base for V and 4 bases for J; bases not matched to a gene: 5. The CDR3 is 15 residues long. Germline V gene data show CDR1 as SGHNT and CDR2 as YENEEA. CDR3 sequence reads: CASSLGGTSPETQYF. Written as DNA, the CDR3 is TGTGCCAGCAGCTTAGGAGGGACTAGTCCAGAGACCCAGTACTTC.

The chain recombines TRBV20-1 with TRBJ2-3; no clear D. Germline CDR1 reads DFQATT; CDR2 reads SNEGSKA (reference sequence). The CDR3 loop spans 12 amino acids. Trimming took 7 bases from V and 4 from J, leaving 12 bases between them. CDR3 region: CSGWALPDTQYF. The CDR3 DNA follows: TGCAGTGGGTGGGCCTTACCAGATACGCAGTATTTT.

This clonotype has just a few counts. The chain has TRBV29-1 and TRBJ2-7; 7 nucleotides match TRBD1. The CDR3 spans 13 residues. CDR1 and CDR2 (germline): SQVTM, ANQGSEA. V lost 4 bases, J lost 5 bases, and 8 bases stayed unmatched. Here the CDR3 reads CSVARLTGDEQYF. The CDR3 region has the DNA TGCAGCGTTGCGCGACTTACAGGGGACGAGCAGTACTTC.

This clonotype was detected ten times or more. The chain carries TRBV29-1 and TRBJ2-1; 10 nucleotides align to TRBD2. CDR3 length: 15 residues. Germline CDR1 reads SQVTM; CDR2 reads ANQGSEA. Germline trimming cut 4 bases from V and 3 bases from J; bases unmatched to any gene: 6. The CDR3 nucleotides are TGCAGCGTTGTTACAGCGGGAGGGGGCTACAATGAGCAGTTCTTC. Protein product: CSVVTAGGGYNEQFF.

There are a few counts of this clonotype. The chain carries TRBV11-1 and TRBJ2-1, with D perhaps matching TRBD1 (6 bases). Germline V lookup: CDR1 SGHAT, CDR2 FQDESV (reference sequence). The CDR3 is 14 amino acids. Trimming took 8 bases from V and 5 from J, leaving 16 bases between them. CDR3 DNA: TGTGCCAGCGGGCTTAGGTGGGACAACAATGAGCAGTTCTTC. Protein sequence: CASGLRWDNNEQFF. Full variable domain (missing parts from reference TRBV11-1 and TRBJ2-1): EAEVAQSPRYKITEKSQAVAFWCDPISGHATLYWYRQILGQGPELLVQFQDESVVDDSQLPKDRFSAERLKGVDSTLKIQPAELGDSAMYLCASGLRWDNNEQFFGPGTRLTVL.

The chain carries TRBV5-1 and TRBJ2-7; 8 nucleotides align to TRBD1. The CDR3 runs 15 residues. CDR1 and CDR2 (germline): SGHRS, YFSETQ. V dropped 3 bases and J dropped 0; count of bases not matched to a gene: 5. Written as DNA, the CDR3 is TGCGCCAGCAGCTCGGGACAGGCGAGCTCCTACGAGCAGTACTTC. Its translation: CASSSGQASSYEQYF.

This clonotype showed up just a few times. This chain connects TRBV4-2 to TRBJ2-7, with 7 bases fitting TRBD1. CDR3 length: 14 residues. V trimming: 3 bases; J trimming: 5 bases; junction bases outside the gene matches: 7. Germline V CDR1 and CDR2: LGHNA, YNFKEQ. This chain's CDR3 is CASSHLTGSHEQYF. The DNA for the CDR3 is TGTGCCAGCAGCCATCTGACAGGGTCCCACGAGCAGTACTTC.